This TCR beta chain was retrieved from a study of CD8 T cells in Susac syndrome. Trimming pared 1 base from V and 2 bases from J, leaving 6 bases between. Looked up from germline, CDR1 is SEHNR and CDR2 is FQNEAQ (reference sequence). This CDR3 contains 14 residues. Study-level points and caveats: Susac CD8+ clonal expansion peaked in TEMRA cells and active patients.

This clonotype was seen once. Its target is unknown. The RNA, roughly 0.5 to 1 ug, was put through reverse transcription using random hexamers. TCRdb itself ran the immunoSEQ multiplex PCR reads through MiXCR, one entry per CDR3 protein. The profile covers tens of thousands of distinct CDR3 sequences, with about 96% appearing a single time and approximately 0.57% taken by the ten largest. What was sequenced was CD8+ T cells from PBMCs. This TCR derives from a human donor with Susac syndrome. The rearrangement links TRBV7-9 to TRBJ2-1; possible D gene TRBD1, 6 bases. The CDR3 bases are TGTGCCAGCAGCTTAGGGACAGCCTACAATGAGCAGTTCTTC. It translates to CASSLGTAYNEQFF.